The present T cell receptor beta chain was sequenced within a study of CD8 T cells in Susac syndrome. CD8+ and CD4+ T cells from blood underwent TCR beta sequencing, which was carried out in a high-throughput format. The authors negatively isolated CD8+ and CD4+ T cells and FACS-enriched TEMRA cells. The RNA input was about 0.5 to 1 ug, and it was reverse transcribed with random hexamers. Coverage of TCR beta CDR3 amplification by immunoSEQ multiplex PCR extended to 54 Vbeta and 13 Jbeta. One entry per CDR3 protein, called by TCRdb with MiXCR from the immunoSEQ multiplex PCR reads. The sample lists a few hundred thousand distinct CDR3 sequences; around 85% were seen once. V shed 0 bases, J shed 0 bases, and the junction held 5 bases outside the gene matches. Per the germline V gene, CDR1 is SGHNT and CDR2 is YYREEE (reference sequence). The CDR3 runs to 16 residues.

Source material: CD8+ T cells from PBMCs. V is TRBV5-4 and J is TRBJ1-2, with 7 nucleotides matching TRBD1. The clonotype originates from a human donor with multiple sclerosis. CDR3 loop: CASSLEWDSTNYGYTF. The DNA for the CDR3 is TGTGCCAGCAGCTTGGAATGGGACAGCACTAACTATGGCTACACCTTC.